These 9 T cell receptor beta chains came from one sample sequenced in a study of cytomegalovirus exposure and HLA in healthy donors. Primers: 60 Vbeta forward and 13 Jbeta reverse. Here immunoSEQ multiplex PCR was the method, and the copy in TCRdb shows in-frame clones only, minus some. The sample carries 150,000 or so clones, 70% to 80% recorded once. The sample comprised PBMCs. The receptors originated from a man between 25 and 39 years old in good health and CMV-seropositive.

The chain joins TRBV27 to TRBJ2-7; 9 bases are a match to TRBD1. This CDR3 comprises 16 residues. CDR1 is MNHEY, CDR2 SMNVEV, per germline (reference sequence). J was trimmed by 3 bases and V by 3 bases; bases with no gene match: 9. The CDR3 sequence is CASSFLPGQGDYEQYF. CDR3 sequence (DNA): TGTGCCAGCAGTTTTCTTCCGGGACAGGGAGACTACGAGCAGTACTTC.

The V gene is TRBV7-9, the J gene TRBJ1-5; D unresolved. Germline values: CDR1 SEHNR, CDR2 FQNEAQ (reference sequence). Trimming cost V 1 base and J 7 bases, with 14 bases left between them. The CDR3 spans 15 residues. The CDR3 nucleotides read TGTGCCAGCAGCTTAGTAGGAGCAGTTGCCCAGCCCCAGCATTTT. Its translation: CASSLVGAVAQPQHF.

This clone has only a few counts. The J gene is TRBJ2-7, the V gene TRBV10-3; D is possibly TRBD1 (6 bases). This CDR3 region has 13 residues. Trimming took off 4 bases at V and 0 bases at J, with 7 bases between the two ends. Germline-derived CDR1 and CDR2 are ENHRY and SYGVKD. CDR3 residues: CAISGQVSYEQYF. The CDR3 DNA reads TGTGCCATCAGTGGACAGGTCTCCTACGAGCAGTACTTC.

This chain uses TRBV6-1 with TRBJ2-2; possible D gene TRBD1, 6 bases. V lost 10 bases, J lost 0 bases, and 15 bases lay in between. The CDR3 consists of 15 residues. Germline V CDR1 and CDR2: MNHNS, SASEGT. CDR3 sequence: CATATGSANTGELFF. CDR3 in DNA: TGTGCCACAGCAACAGGGTCTGCGAACACCGGGGAGCTGTTTTTT.

This clone was detected a few times. This rearrangement joins TRBV6-1 to TRBJ2-7; perhaps TRBD1 as D (5 bases). Trimming left V 6 bases short and J 0 bases short, with 15 bases between. The CDR3 contains 15 residues. Germline V gene sequence: CDR1 MNHNS, CDR2 SASEGT. The chain's CDR3 is CASSPWEGDSYEQYF. CDR3 DNA sequence: TGTGCCAGCAGCCCGTGGGAAGGGGACTCCTACGAGCAGTACTTC.

The genes are TRBV7-2 and TRBJ2-7; 9 positions agree with TRBD1. V lost 5 bases, J lost 6 bases, and 11 bases stayed unmatched. Germline lookup yields CDR1 SGHTA and CDR2 FQGNSA. The CDR3 has 15 residues. The CDR3 DNA follows: TGTGCCAGCAGCACCGCGGGACAGGGTTACGGCGAGCAGTACTTC. This encodes CASSTAGQGYGEQYF. Full variable domain (remainder filled in from reference TRBV7-2 and TRBJ2-7): GAGVSQSPSNKVTEKGKDVELRCDPISGHTALYWYRQSLGQGLEFLIYFQGNSAPDKSGLPSDRFSAERTGGSVSTLTIQRTQQEDSAVYLCASSTAGQGYGEQYFGPGTRLTVT.

The chain joins TRBV9 to TRBJ1-3, with D tentatively TRBD1 (5 bases). The CDR3 sequence is 13 residues long. The V and J ends lost 3 bases and 1 base respectively, with 5 bases between them. CDR1 is SGDLS and CDR2 is YYNGEE in the germline V gene. CDR3 nucleotide sequence: TGTGCCAGCAGCGCAGGGTCTGGAAACACCATATATTTT. It codes for CASSAGSGNTIYF.

The V gene is TRBV7-9, the J gene TRBJ1-2; 8 bases are shared with TRBD1. The germline V gene encodes CDR1 SEHNR and CDR2 FQNEAQ (reference sequence). The trim removed 1 base at V and 6 bases at J, leaving 10 bases unmatched. The CDR3 sequence is 16 residues long. In DNA form, the CDR3 reads TGTGCCAGCAGCTTAGAGGACAGGGCCCAAAGAGATGGCTACACCTTC. Amino acid sequence: CASSLEDRAQRDGYTF.

The chain's CDR3 is CSVKTSGRDYEQYF. CDR3 nucleotide sequence: TGCAGCGTGAAAACTAGCGGGAGGGACTACGAGCAGTACTTC. The rearrangement joins TRBV29-1 to TRBJ2-7; 13 bases are shared with TRBD2. This CDR3 region has 14 residues. J was trimmed by 3 bases and V by 6 bases; bases with no gene match: 5. CDR1 and CDR2 from the germline V gene are SQVTM and ANQGSEA.